This note documents a single T cell receptor (beta chain) sequence. Germline values: CDR1 LGHNA, CDR2 YSLEER. This CDR3 region has 16 residues. V lost 4 bases to trimming and J lost 5 bases, with 17 bases between them. This sample was included in a study of spatial heterogeneity in lung cancer. Background on the study: Alpha-chain sequences were detected in numbers that were consistently lower than beta-chain sequences. Unique TCR and UMI combinations averaged more than ten appearances each in raw reads.

Time point here: sample taken at primary tumor resection. Without sorting, whole RNA was sequenced from tumor, nontumor lung or frozen PBMC. The donor population consisted of 72 patients with untreated, early-stage non-small cell lung cancer. On each TCR cDNA molecule, a unique molecular identifier was present. TCRdb ran MiXCR on the 5' RACE reads and lists one entry per CDR3 protein. The sample carries tens of thousands of distinct CDR3 sequences, about 4.5% recorded once. This clonotype originated in a male donor with early-stage non-small cell lung cancer. This chain joins TRBV4-3 and TRBJ2-2, with a weak D call TRBD2 (5 bases). The sample consisted of PBMCs, taken at surgery. CDR3 residues: CASSLGPGVGTGELFF. The DNA of the CDR3 is TGCGCCAGCAGCCTTGGCCCCGGGGTGGGAACCGGGGAGCTGTTTTTT.